The subject of this entry is one T cell receptor (beta chain). This sample was taken from a study of blood T cell repertoires in COVID-19. Assay: immunoSEQ multiplex PCR; the TCRdb copy retains only in-frame clones and omits some. The data contain about 250,000 clones, 80% to 90% of them seen just once; the ten biggest clones take up over 2%. Membership in each cohort depended on participant-reported clinical history. Unmatched junction bases numbered 4, after V lost 3 bases and J lost 8 bases. Germline values: CDR1 SNHLY, CDR2 FYNNEI. The CDR3 contains 14 residues. Sequenced input: PBMCs or T cells enriched from blood (not recorded which). This TCR derives from a woman younger than 30 who had recovered from COVID-19. This chain connects TRBV2 to TRBJ2-1; TRBD2 matches 10 bases. CDR3 sequence: CASSDWTSGDEQFF. The CDR3 DNA reads as TGTGCCAGCAGTGATTGGACTAGCGGCGATGAGCAGTTCTTC.